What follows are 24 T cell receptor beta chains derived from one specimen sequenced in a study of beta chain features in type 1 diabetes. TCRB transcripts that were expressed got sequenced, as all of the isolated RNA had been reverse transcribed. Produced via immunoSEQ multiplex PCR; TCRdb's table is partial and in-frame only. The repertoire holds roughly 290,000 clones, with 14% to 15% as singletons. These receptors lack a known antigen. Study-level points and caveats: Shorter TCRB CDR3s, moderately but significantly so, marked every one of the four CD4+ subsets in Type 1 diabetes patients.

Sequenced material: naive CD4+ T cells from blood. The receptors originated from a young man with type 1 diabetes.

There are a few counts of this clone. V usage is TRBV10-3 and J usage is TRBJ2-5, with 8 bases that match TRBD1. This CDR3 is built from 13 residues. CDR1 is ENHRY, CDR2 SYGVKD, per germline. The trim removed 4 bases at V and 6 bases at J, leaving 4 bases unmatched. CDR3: CAISGQGAKTQYF. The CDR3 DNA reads TGTGCCATCAGTGGGCAGGGGGCGAAGACCCAGTACTTC.

The CDR3 spells CSVLKETQYF. CDR3 nucleotide sequence: TGCAGCGTCCTAAAAGAGACCCAGTACTTC. The rearrangement links TRBV29-1 to TRBJ2-5; D gene ambiguous. Germline V gene data show CDR1 as SQVTM and CDR2 as ANQGSEA. This CDR3 region has 10 residues. V lost 6 bases to trimming and J lost 3 bases, with 5 bases between them.

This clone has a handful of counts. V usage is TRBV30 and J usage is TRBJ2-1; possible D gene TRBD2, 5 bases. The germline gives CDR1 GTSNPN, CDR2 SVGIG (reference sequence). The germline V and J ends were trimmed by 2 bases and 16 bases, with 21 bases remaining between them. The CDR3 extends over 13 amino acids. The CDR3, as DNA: TGTGCCTGGAGTCTAAACCGGGATCCGGCCATATTCTTC. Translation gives CAWSLNRDPAIFF.

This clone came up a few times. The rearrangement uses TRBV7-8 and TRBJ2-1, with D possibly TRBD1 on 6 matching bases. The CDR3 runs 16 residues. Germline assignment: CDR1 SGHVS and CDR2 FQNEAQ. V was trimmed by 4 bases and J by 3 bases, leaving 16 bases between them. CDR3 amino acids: CASSSIRGRGYNEQFF. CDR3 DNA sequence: TGTGCCAGCAGCTCAATCAGGGGAAGAGGCTACAATGAGCAGTTCTTC. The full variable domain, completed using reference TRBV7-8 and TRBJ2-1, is GAGVSQSPRYKVAKRGQDVALRCDPISGHVSLFWYQQALGQGPEFLTYFQNEAQLDKSGLPSDRFFAERPEGSVSTLKIQRTQQEDSAVYLCASSSIRGRGYNEQFFGPGTRLTVL.

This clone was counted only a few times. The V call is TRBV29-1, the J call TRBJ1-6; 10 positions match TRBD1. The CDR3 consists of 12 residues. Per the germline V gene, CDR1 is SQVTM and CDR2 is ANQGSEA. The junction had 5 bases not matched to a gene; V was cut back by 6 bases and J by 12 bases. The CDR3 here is CSVGQGDGPLHF. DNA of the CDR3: TGCAGCGTCGGACAGGGGGATGGACCCCTCCACTTT.

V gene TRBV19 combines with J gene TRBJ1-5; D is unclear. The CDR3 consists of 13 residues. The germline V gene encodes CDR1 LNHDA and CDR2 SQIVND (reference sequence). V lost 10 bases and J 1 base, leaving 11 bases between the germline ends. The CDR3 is CATRFVSNQPQHF. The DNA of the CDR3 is TGTGCCACCAGGTTTGTGAGCAATCAGCCCCAGCATTTT.

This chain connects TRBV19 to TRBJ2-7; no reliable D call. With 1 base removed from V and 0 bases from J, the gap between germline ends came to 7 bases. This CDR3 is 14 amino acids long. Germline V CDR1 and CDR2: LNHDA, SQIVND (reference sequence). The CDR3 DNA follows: TGTGCCAGTAGTATAGGTGGCTTCTCCTACGAGCAGTACTTC. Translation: CASSIGGFSYEQYF. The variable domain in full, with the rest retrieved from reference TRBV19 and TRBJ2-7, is DGGITQSPKYLFRKEGQNVTLSCEQNLNHDAMYWYRQDPGQGLRLIYYSQIVNDFQKGDIAEGYSVSREKKESFPLTVTSAQKNPTAFYLCASSIGGFSYEQYFGPGTRLTVT.

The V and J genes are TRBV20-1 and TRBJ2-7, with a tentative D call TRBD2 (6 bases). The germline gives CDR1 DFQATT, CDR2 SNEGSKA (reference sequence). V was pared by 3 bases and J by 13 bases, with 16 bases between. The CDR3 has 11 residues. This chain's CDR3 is CSARGLTHLYF. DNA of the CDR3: TGCAGTGCTAGGGGACTCACTCACCTCTACTTC.

The CDR3 bases are TGCGCCAGCAGCCAAGACAGGGTTAGCAATCAGCCCCAGCATTTT. Its translation is CASSQDRVSNQPQHF. V and J are TRBV4-3 and TRBJ1-5, with D possibly matching TRBD1 (5 bases). The CDR3 extends over 15 amino acids. The V gene lost 0 bases and the J gene lost 0 bases, with 6 bases spanning the gap. From germline, CDR1 is LGHNA and CDR2 YSLEER.

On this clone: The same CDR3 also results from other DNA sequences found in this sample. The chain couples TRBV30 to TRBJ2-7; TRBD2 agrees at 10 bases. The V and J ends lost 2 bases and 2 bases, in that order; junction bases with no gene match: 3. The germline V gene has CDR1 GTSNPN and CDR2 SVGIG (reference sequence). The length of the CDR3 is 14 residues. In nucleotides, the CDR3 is TGTGCCTGGAGTAGGACTAGCGGTCCCTACGAGCAGTACTTC. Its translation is CAWSRTSGPYEQYF.

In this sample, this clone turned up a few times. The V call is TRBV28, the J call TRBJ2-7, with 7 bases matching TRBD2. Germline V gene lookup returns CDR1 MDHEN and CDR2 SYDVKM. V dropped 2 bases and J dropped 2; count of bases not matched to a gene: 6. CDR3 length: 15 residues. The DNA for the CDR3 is TGTGCCAGCAGTTTAGGGCTAGCGGAGACCTACGAGCAGTACTTC. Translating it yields CASSLGLAETYEQYF.

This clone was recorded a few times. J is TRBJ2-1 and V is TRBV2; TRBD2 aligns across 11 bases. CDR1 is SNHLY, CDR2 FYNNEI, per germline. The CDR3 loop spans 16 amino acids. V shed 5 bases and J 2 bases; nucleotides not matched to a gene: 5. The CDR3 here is CASSPYSGGAYNEQFF. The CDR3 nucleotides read TGTGCCAGCAGTCCATATAGCGGGGGGGCCTACAATGAGCAGTTCTTC. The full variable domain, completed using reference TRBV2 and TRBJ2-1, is EPEVTQTPSHQVTQMGQEVILRCVPISNHLYFYWYRQILGQKVEFLVSFYNNEISEKSEIFDDQFSVERPDGSNFTLKIRSTKLEDSAMYFCASSPYSGGAYNEQFFGPGTRLTVL.

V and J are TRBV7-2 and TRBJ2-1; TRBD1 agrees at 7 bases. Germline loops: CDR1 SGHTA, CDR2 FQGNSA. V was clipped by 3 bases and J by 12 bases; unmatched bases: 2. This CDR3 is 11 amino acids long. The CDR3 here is CASSLTGLQFF. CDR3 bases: TGTGCCAGCAGCTTGACAGGGCTGCAGTTCTTC.

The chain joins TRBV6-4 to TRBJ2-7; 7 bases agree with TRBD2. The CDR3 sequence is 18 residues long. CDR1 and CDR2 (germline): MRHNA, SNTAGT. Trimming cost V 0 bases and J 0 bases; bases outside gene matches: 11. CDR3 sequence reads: CASSDSGAGEGPSYEQYF. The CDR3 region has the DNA TGTGCCAGCAGTGACTCTGGGGCGGGGGAGGGGCCCTCCTACGAGCAGTACTTC.

The CDR3 DNA reads TGTGCCAGGGAGTCTGGGGCCAACGTCCTGACTTTC. This sequence encodes CARESGANVLTF. The chain has TRBV7-2 and TRBJ2-6; D uncertain. The CDR3 covers 12 residues. V dropped 9 bases and J dropped 1 base, with 4 bases sitting between them. Germline V gene lookup returns CDR1 SGHTA and CDR2 FQGNSA.

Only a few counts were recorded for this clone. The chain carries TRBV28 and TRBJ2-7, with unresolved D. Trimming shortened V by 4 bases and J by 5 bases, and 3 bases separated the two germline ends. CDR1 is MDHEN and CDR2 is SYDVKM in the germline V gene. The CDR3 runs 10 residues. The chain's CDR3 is CASSSNEQYF. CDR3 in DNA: TGTGCCAGCAGTTCAAACGAGCAGTACTTC. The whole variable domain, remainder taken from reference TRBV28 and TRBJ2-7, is DVKVTQSSRYLVKRTGEKVFLECVQDMDHENMFWYRQDPGLGLRLIYFSYDVKMKEKGDIPEGYSVSREKKERFSLILESASTNQTSMYLCASSSNEQYFGPGTRLTVT.

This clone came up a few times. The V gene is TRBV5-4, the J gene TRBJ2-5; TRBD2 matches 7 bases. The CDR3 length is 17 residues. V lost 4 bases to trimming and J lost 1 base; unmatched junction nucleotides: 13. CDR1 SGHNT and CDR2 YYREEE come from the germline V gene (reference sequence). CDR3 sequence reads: CASSGPLAGVIQETQYF. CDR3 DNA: TGTGCCAGCAGCGGACCACTTGCGGGGGTTATCCAAGAGACCCAGTACTTC.

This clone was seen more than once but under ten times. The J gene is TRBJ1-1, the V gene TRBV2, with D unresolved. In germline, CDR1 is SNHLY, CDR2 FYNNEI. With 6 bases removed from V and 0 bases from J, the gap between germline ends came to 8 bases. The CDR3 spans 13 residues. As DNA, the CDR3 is TGTGCCAGCAGAGACAACATGAACACTGAAGCTTTCTTT. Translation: CASRDNMNTEAFF.

The CDR3 loop reads CASSRGGYEQYF. The CDR3 coding sequence is TGTGCCAGCAGCCGGGGGGGTTACGAGCAGTACTTC. This chain links TRBV9 with TRBJ2-7; 8 bases align to TRBD2. Trimming cost V 4 bases and J 4 bases; bases outside gene matches: 1. The CDR3 length is 12 residues. Germline V gives CDR1 SGDLS, CDR2 YYNGEE.

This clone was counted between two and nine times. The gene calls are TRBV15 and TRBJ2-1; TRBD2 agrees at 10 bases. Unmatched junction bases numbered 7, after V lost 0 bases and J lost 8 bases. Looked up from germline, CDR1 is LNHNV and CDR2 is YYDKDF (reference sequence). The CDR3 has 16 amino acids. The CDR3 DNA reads TGTGCCACCAGCAGAGAGGCCCTAGCGGGAGTCCATGAGCAGTTCTTC. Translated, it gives CATSREALAGVHEQFF. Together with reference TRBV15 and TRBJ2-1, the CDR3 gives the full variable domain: DAMVIQNPRYQVTQFGKPVTLSCSQTLNHNVMYWYQQKSSQAPKLLFHYYDKDFNNEADTPDNFQSRRPNTSFCFLDIRSPGLGDTAMYLCATSREALAGVHEQFFGPGTRLTVL.

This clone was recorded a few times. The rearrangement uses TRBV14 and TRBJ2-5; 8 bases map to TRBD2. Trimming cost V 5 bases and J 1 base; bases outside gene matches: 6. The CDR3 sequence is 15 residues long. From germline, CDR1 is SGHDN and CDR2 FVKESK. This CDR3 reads CASSFPSGFQETQYF. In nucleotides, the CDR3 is TGTGCCAGCAGCTTCCCTAGCGGGTTCCAAGAGACCCAGTACTTC. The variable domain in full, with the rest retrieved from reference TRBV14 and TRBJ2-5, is EAGVTQFPSHSVIEKGQTVTLRCDPISGHDNLYWYRRVMGKEIKFLLHFVKESKQDESGMPNNRFLAERTGGTYSTLKVQPAELEDSGVYFCASSFPSGFQETQYFGPGTRLLVL.

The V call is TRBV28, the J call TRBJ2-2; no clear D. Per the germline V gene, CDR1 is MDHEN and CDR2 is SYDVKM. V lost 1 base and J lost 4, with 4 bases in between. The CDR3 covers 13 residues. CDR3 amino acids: CASSLYTTGELFF. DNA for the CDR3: TGTGCCAGCAGTTTATACACCACCGGGGAGCTGTTTTTT.

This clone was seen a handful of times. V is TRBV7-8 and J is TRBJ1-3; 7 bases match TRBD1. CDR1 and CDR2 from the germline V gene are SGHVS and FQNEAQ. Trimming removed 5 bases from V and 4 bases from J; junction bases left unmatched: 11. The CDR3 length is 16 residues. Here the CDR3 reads CASSDPRGSRGNTIYF. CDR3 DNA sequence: TGTGCCAGCAGCGACCCCAGGGGGTCAAGGGGAAACACCATATATTTT.

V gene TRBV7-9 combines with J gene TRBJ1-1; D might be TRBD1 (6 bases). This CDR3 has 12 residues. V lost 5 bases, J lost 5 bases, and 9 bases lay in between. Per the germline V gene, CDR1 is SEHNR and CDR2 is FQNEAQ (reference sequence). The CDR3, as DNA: TGTGCCAGCAGCCCGGGACAAACTGAAGCTTTCTTT. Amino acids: CASSPGQTEAFF.